Below, one T cell receptor (beta chain) is given with its context. What it recognizes is unknown. This sample is part of a study of blood T cells in healthy people across ages. Study at large: Template switching caught about one barcoded beta molecule for each two T cells. Points from the study as a whole: CMV infection status of these donors was not known.

The CDR3 runs to 14 residues. V lost 4 bases to trimming and J lost 4 bases; unmatched junction nucleotides: 4. With a J-beta primer mix and a sample-barcoded 5' primer, a second PCR ran about 7 to 12 cycles. TCRdb itself ran the 5' RACE reads through MiXCR, one entry per CDR3 protein. Of roughly 900,000 distinct CDR3 sequences listed, about 48% are singletons. This receptor was identified in a man aged 25 to 40 in good health. The chain employs TRBV12-3 or TRBV12-4 and TRBJ2-1; 7 positions match TRBD2. Source material: blood. This CDR3 reads CASSSPGLYNEQFF. CDR3 DNA sequence: TGTGCCAGCAGTTCCCCGGGACTATACAATGAGCAGTTCTTC.